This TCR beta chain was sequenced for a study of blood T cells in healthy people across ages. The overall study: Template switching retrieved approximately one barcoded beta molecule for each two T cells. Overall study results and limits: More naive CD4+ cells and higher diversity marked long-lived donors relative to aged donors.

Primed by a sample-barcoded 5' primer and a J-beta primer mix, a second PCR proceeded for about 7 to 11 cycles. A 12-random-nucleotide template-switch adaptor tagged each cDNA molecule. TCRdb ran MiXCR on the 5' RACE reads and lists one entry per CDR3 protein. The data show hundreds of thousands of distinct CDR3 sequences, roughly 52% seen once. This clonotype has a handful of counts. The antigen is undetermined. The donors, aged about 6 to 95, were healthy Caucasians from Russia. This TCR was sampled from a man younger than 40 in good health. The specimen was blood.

The CDR3 loop reads CASSRAGGPDTQYF. The DNA for the CDR3 is TGTGCCAGCAGCCGGGCGGGGGGCCCAGATACGCAGTATTTT. The chain employs TRBV7-2 and TRBJ2-3, with 8 bases aligning to TRBD2. Germline V CDR1 and CDR2: SGHTA, FQGNSA. Germline trimming cut 5 bases from V and 4 bases from J; bases unmatched to any gene: 5. The CDR3 is 14 residues long.